This paragraph reports one TCR beta chain. Its specificity is unknown. This specimen comes from a study of CD8+CD57+ T cells in acquired aplastic anemia. Whole-study context: Healthy CD8+ samples averaged about 10 million reads.

Genomic DNA provided the template from which TCR beta VDJ and CDR3 profiles were obtained. TCRdb independently ran MiXCR on the reads; one entry per CDR3 protein. The table has 90,000 to 130,000 distinct CDR3 sequences, 40% to 65% seen once; the top ten hold about a third. The CDR3 is made up of 17 amino acids. Trimming took 4 bases from V and 1 from J; bases not matched to a gene: 13. From germline, CDR1 is MGHDK and CDR2 SYGVNS. Broader study findings: Between patients and controls, approximately 29 CD8+ CDR3 sequences were found in common.

The sequence came from a human donor in good health, serving as a control. Sequenced: sorted CD4+, CD8+, or CD8+CD57+ T cells (not recorded which) from PBMCs. The rearrangement uses TRBV25-1 and TRBJ2-7, with 7 nucleotides matching TRBD1. In nucleotides, the CDR3 is TGTGCCAGCAGTGCTAGGGGAACAGGGGTCGGATCCTACGAGCAGTACTTC. Amino acids: CASSARGTGVGSYEQYF.